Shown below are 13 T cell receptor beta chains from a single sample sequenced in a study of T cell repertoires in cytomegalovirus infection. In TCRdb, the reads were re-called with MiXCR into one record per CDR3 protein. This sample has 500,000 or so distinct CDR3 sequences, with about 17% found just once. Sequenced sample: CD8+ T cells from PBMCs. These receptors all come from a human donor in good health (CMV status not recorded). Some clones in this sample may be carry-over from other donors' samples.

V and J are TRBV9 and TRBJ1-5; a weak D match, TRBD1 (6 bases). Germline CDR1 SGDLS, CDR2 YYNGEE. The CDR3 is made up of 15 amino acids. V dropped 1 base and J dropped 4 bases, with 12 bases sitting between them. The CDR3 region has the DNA TGTGCCAGCAGCGTATCAGGACAGCTAAATCAGCCCCAGCATTTT. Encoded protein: CASSVSGQLNQPQHF.

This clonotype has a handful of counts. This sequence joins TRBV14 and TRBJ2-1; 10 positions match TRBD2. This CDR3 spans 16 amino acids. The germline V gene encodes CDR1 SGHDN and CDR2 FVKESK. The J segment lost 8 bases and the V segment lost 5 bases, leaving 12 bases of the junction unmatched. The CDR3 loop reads CASSTPGPSGRHEQFF. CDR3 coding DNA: TGTGCCAGCAGCACCCCGGGTCCTAGCGGGAGACATGAGCAGTTCTTC.

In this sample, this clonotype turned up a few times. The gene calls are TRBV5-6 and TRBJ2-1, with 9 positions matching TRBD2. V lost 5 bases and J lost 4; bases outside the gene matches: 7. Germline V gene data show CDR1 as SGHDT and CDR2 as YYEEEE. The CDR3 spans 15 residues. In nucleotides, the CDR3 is TGTGCCAGCAGTTTTAGCGGGGGCGTTTACAATGAGCAGTTCTTC. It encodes CASSFSGGVYNEQFF.

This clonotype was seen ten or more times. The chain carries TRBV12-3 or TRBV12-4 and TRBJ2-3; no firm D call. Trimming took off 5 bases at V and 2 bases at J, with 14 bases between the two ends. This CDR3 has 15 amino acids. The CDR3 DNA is TGTGCCAGCAGTGCAGGCTCCCTCTACACAGATACGCAGTATTTT. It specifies CASSAGSLYTDTQYF.

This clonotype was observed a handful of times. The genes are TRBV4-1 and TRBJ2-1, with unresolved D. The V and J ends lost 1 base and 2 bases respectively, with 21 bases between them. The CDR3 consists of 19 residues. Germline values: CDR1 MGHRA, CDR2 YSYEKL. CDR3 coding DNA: TGCGCCAGCAGCCAAGGCGGTAGCACTCTGGTCGGCACCTACAATGAGCAGTTCTTC. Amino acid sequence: CASSQGGSTLVGTYNEQFF.

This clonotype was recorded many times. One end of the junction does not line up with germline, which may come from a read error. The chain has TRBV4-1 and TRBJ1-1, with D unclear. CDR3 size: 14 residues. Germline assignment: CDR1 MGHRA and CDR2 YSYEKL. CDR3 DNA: TGTGCCAGCAGCTTACCTAGAGGGAACACTGAAGCTTTCTTT. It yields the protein CASSLPRGNTEAFF.

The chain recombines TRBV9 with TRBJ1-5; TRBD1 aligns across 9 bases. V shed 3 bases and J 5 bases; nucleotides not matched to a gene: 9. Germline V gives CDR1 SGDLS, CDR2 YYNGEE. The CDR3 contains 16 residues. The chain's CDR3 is CASSASPDRGDQPQHF. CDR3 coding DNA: TGTGCCAGCAGCGCCTCCCCGGACAGGGGAGATCAGCCCCAGCATTTT.

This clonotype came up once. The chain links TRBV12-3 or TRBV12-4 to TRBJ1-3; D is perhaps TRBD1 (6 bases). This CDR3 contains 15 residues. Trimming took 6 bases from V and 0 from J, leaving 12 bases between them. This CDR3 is CASSWGQGSGNTIYF. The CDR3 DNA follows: TGTGCCAGCAGCTGGGGGCAGGGCTCTGGAAACACCATATATTTT.

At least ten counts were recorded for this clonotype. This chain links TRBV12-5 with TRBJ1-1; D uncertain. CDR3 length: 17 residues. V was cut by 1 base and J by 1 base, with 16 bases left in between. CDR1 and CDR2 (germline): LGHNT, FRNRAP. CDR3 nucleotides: TGTGCTAGTGGTTTGGACTGGGGTGTTCCCCCGAACACTGAAGCTTTCTTT. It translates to CASGLDWGVPPNTEAFF. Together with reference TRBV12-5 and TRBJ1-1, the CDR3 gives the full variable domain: DARVTQTPRHKVTEMGQEVTMRCQPILGHNTVFWYRQTMMQGLELLAYFRNRAPLDDSGMPKDRFSAEMPDATLATLKIQPSEPRDSAVYFCASGLDWGVPPNTEAFFGQGTRLTVV.

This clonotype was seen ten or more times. The DNA of the CDR3 is TGTGCCAGCAGTGACAATACCTACGAGCAGTACTTC. Translation: CASSDNTYEQYF. The rearrangement uses TRBV25-1 and TRBJ2-7; D not resolved. Germline lookup yields CDR1 MGHDK and CDR2 SYGVNS. CDR3 length equals 12 residues. Between the trimmed V and J ends, which lost 3 bases and 2 bases, there was a span of 5 bases.

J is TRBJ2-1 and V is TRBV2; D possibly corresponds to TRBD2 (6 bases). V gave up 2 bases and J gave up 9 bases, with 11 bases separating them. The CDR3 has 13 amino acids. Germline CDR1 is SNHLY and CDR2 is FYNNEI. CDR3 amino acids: CASSESPGVEQFF. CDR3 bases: TGTGCCAGCAGTGAATCCCCGGGAGTTGAGCAGTTCTTC.

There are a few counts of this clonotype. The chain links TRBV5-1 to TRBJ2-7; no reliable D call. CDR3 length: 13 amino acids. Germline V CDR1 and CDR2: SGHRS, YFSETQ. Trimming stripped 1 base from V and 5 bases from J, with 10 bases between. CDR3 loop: CASSLLSQDEQYF. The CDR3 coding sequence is TGCGCCAGCAGCTTGTTGAGTCAGGACGAGCAGTACTTC. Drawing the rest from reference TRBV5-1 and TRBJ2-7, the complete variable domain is KAGVTQTPRYLIKTRGQQVTLSCSPISGHRSVSWYQQTPGQGLQFLFEYFSETQRNKGNFPGRFSGRQFSNSRSEMNVSTLELGDSALYLCASSLLSQDEQYFGPGTRLTVT.

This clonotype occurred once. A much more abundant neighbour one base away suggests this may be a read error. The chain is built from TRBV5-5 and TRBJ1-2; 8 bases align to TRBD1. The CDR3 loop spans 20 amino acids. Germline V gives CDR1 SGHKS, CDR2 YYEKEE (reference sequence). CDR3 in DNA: TGTGCCAGCAGCCCAAGGCGAGGTGGGCAGGGGGCCGACCCTAACTATGGCAACACCTTC. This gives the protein CASSPRRGGQGADPNYGNTF.